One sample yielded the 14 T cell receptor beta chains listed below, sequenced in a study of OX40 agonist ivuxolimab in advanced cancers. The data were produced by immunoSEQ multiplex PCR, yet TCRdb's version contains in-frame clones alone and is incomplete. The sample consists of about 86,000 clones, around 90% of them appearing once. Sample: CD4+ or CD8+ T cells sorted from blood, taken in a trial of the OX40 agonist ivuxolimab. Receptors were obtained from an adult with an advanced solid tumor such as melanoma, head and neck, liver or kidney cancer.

CDR3 loop: CASSQAVPDTQYF. As DNA, the CDR3 is TGTGCCAGCAGCCAAGCGGTCCCAGATACGCAGTATTTT. The chain uses TRBV7-2 and TRBJ2-3, with a weak D call TRBD2 (5 bases). Trimming removed 5 bases from V and 4 bases from J, with 10 bases in between. The CDR3 is 13 residues long. Germline-derived CDR1 and CDR2 are SGHTA and FQGNSA.

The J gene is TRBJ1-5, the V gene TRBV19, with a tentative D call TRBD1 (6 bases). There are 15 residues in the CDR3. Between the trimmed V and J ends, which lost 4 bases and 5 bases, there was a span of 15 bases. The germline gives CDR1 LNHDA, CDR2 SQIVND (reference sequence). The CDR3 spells CASSKPGQTDQPQHF. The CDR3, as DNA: TGTGCCAGTAGTAAGCCCGGACAGACGGATCAGCCCCAGCATTTT.

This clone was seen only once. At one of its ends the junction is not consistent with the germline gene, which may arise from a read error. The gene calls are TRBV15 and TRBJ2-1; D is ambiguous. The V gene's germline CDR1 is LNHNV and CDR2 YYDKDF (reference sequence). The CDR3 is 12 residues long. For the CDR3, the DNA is TGTGCCCCCAGAAGGGATTTTGTGGAGCAGTTCTTC. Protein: CAPRRDFVEQFF.

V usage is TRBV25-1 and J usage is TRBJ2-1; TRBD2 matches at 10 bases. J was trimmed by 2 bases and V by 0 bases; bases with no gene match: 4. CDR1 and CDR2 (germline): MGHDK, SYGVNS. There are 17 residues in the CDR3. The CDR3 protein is CASSEYGGTSAYNEQFF. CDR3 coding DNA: TGTGCCAGCAGTGAATATGGGGGGACTAGCGCCTACAATGAGCAGTTCTTC.

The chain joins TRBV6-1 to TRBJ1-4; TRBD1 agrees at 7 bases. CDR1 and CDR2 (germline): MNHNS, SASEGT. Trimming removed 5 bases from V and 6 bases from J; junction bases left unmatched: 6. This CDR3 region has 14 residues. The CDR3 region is CASSRQGKDEKLFF. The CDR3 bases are TGTGCCAGCAGTCGACAGGGAAAGGATGAAAAACTGTTTTTT.

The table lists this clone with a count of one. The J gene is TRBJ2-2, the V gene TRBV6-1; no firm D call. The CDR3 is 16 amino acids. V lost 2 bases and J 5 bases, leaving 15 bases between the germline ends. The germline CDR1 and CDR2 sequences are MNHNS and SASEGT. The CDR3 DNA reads TGTGCCAGCAGTGAAAACGGTCGGGTTGGTACCGGGGAGCTGTTTTTT. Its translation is CASSENGRVGTGELFF.

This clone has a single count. CDR3 protein: CASRPFGHINNYGYTF. The CDR3 nucleotides read TGTGCCAGCAGGCCATTCGGACATATAAATAACTATGGCTACACCTTC. This rearrangement joins TRBV28 to TRBJ1-2; D possibly corresponds to TRBD1 (5 bases). Trimming removed 6 bases at V and 1 base at J, with 18 bases between. The CDR3 length is 16 residues. Germline V gene lookup returns CDR1 MDHEN and CDR2 SYDVKM.

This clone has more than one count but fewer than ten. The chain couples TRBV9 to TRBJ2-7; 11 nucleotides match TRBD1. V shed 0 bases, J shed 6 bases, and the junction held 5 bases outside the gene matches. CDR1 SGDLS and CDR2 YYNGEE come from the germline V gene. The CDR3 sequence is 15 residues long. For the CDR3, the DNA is TGTGCCAGCAGCGTAGGTGGACAGGGGGCAGGCGAGCAGTACTTC. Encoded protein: CASSVGGQGAGEQYF.

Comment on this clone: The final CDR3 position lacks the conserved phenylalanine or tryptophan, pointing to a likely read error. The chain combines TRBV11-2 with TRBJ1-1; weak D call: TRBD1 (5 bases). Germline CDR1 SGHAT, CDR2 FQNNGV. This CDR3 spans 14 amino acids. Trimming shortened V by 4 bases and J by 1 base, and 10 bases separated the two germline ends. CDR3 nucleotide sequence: TGTGCCAGCAGCTCCGGGACGTGGAACACTGAAGCTTTCCTT. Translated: CASSSGTWNTEAFL.

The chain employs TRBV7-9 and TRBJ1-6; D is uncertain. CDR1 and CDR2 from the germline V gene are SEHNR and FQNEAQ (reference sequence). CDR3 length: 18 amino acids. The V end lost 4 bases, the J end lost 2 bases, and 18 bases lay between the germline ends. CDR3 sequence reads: CASSSDLKMSPYNSPLHF. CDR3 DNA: TGTGCCAGCAGCTCGGACCTTAAGATGAGCCCCTATAATTCACCCCTCCACTTT.

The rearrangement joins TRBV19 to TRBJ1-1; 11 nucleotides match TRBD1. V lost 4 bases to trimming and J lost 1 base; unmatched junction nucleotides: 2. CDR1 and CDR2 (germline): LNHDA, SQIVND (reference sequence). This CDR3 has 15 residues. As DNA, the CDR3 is TGTGCCAGTAGTAAAGGGACAGGGGGGAACACTGAAGCTTTCTTT. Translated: CASSKGTGGNTEAFF. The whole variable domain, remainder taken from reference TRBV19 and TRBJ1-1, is DGGITQSPKYLFRKEGQNVTLSCEQNLNHDAMYWYRQDPGQGLRLIYYSQIVNDFQKGDIAEGYSVSREKKESFPLTVTSAQKNPTAFYLCASSKGTGGNTEAFFGQGTRLTVV.

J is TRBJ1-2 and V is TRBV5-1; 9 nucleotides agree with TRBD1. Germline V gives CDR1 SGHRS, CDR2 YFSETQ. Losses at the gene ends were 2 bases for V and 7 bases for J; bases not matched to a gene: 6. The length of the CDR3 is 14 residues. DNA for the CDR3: TGCGCCAGCAGCTTAACGGGACAGGGCGCTGGCTACACCTTC. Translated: CASSLTGQGAGYTF.

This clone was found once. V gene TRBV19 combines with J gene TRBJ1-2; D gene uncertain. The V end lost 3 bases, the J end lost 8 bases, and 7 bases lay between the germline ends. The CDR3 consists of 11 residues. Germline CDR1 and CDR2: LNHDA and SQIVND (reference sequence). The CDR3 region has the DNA TGTGCCAGTAGTATCTTTTCGGGCTACACCTTC. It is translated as CASSIFSGYTF.

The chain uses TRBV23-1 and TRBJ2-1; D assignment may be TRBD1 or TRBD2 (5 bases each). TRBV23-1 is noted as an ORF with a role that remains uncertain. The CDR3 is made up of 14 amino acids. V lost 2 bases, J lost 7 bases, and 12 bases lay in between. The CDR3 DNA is TGCGCCAGCAGTCAAAACAACAGGAGGAATGAGCAGTTCTTC. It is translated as CASSQNNRRNEQFF.